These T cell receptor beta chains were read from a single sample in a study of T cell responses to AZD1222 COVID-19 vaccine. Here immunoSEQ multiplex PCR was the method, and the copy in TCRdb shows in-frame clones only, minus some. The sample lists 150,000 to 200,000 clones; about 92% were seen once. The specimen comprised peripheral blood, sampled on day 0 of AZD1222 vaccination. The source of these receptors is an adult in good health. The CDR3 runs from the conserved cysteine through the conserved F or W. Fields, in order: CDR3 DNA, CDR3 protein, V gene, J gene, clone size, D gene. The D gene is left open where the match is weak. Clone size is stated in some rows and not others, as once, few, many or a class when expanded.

CDR3 DNA: TGTGCCAGCAGCTTGGCCGGGCCCAGGGACACCATATATTTT; CDR3 protein: CASSLAGPRDTIYF; V gene: TRBV5-8; J gene: TRBJ1-3; clone size: once; D gene: -
CDR3 DNA: TGTGCCACCCTAGCGGGCTCCTACGAGCAGTACTTC; CDR3 protein: CATLAGSYEQYF; V gene: TRBV28; J gene: TRBJ2-7; clone size: -; D gene: TRBD2
CDR3 DNA: TGTGCCAGCAGCTTAGGTTCCGGGGAGCTGTTTTTT; CDR3 protein: CASSLGSGELFF; V gene: TRBV7-9; J gene: TRBJ2-2; clone size: -; D gene: -
CDR3 DNA: TGCGCCAGCAGCCAAGCATGGCGGGGGGGAAATGAGCAGTTCTTC; CDR3 protein: CASSQAWRGGNEQFF; V gene: TRBV4-1; J gene: TRBJ2-1; clone size: few; D gene: TRBD2
CDR3 DNA: TGCGCCAGCAGCGAAGGGGGACTAGCGGCCCCCTCCAATACGCAGTATTTT; CDR3 protein: CASSEGGLAAPSNTQYF; V gene: TRBV5-1; J gene: TRBJ2-3; clone size: -; D gene: TRBD2
CDR3 DNA: TGTGCCAGCAGCCCCAGACAGGGGAAGAATGAAAAACTGTTTTTT; CDR3 protein: CASSPRQGKNEKLFF; V gene: TRBV11-2; J gene: TRBJ1-4; clone size: -; D gene: TRBD1
CDR3 DNA: TGTGCCAGCAGTCCCGGGACCGGGGCTGAAGCTTTCTTT; CDR3 protein: CASSPGTGAEAFF; V gene: TRBV12-3/TRBV12-4; J gene: TRBJ1-1; clone size: -; D gene: -
CDR3 DNA: TGCGCCAGCAGCTTGTGGGACCCTGGGGCGGAGACCCAGTACTTC; CDR3 protein: CASSLWDPGAETQYF; V gene: TRBV5-1; J gene: TRBJ2-5; clone size: -; D gene: -
CDR3 DNA: TGTGCCAGCAGCCCGGGGACAGCCCGTGGGGCCAACGTCCTGACTTTC; CDR3 protein: CASSPGTARGANVLTF; V gene: TRBV11-3; J gene: TRBJ2-6; clone size: -; D gene: TRBD1
CDR3 DNA: TGCAGCGTTGGGGGGTCGGCGAACACTGAAGCTTTCTTT; CDR3 protein: CSVGGSANTEAFF; V gene: TRBV29-1; J gene: TRBJ1-1; clone size: -; D gene: -
CDR3 DNA: TGTGCTAGTGCCCGGACAGGGACCTATGGCTACACCTTC; CDR3 protein: CASARTGTYGYTF; V gene: TRBV12-5; J gene: TRBJ1-2; clone size: once; D gene: TRBD1
CDR3 DNA: TGTGCCAGCAGCCGATTACTACACGGACGAGTGCCTAACTATGGCTACACCTTC; CDR3 protein: CASSRLLHGRVPNYGYTF; V gene: TRBV5-6; J gene: TRBJ1-2; clone size: once; D gene: -
CDR3 DNA: TGTGCCAGTAGAGGGACAGGGTTGGGCCCAGAGACCCAGTACTTC; CDR3 protein: CASRGTGLGPETQYF; V gene: TRBV19; J gene: TRBJ2-5; clone size: -; D gene: TRBD1
CDR3 DNA: TGTGCCAGTAGTATATTGACTAGCGGGGGGTCCCATACGCAGTATTTT; CDR3 protein: CASSILTSGGSHTQYF; V gene: TRBV19; J gene: TRBJ2-3; clone size: -; D gene: TRBD2
CDR3 DNA: TGTGCCAGCAGCCACGGGGGGGTAGGAACTGAAGCTTTCTTT; CDR3 protein: CASSHGGVGTEAFF; V gene: TRBV3-1/TRBV3-2; J gene: TRBJ1-1; clone size: -; D gene: -
CDR3 DNA: TGTGCCAGCAGCTTAGCTTGGGGGAATCAGCCCCAGCATTTT; CDR3 protein: CASSLAWGNQPQHF; V gene: TRBV7-2; J gene: TRBJ1-5; clone size: few; D gene: -
CDR3 DNA: TGTGCCATCAGGGGACAGCCAGATTCACCCCTCCACTTT; CDR3 protein: CAIRGQPDSPLHF; V gene: TRBV10-3; J gene: TRBJ1-6; clone size: -; D gene: TRBD1
CDR3 DNA: TGTGCCACCAGCAGAGATCGGAAGACAGGGGCCGATGGCTACACCTTC; CDR3 protein: CATSRDRKTGADGYTF; V gene: TRBV15; J gene: TRBJ1-2; clone size: -; D gene: TRBD1
CDR3 DNA: TGTGCCAGCAGTCCATATAGCGGGTCCGGCACAGATACGCAGTATTTT; CDR3 protein: CASSPYSGSGTDTQYF; V gene: TRBV27; J gene: TRBJ2-3; clone size: -; D gene: TRBD2
CDR3 DNA: TGTGCCAGCAGCTTAGAGGGAATTAGCAATCAGCCCCAGCATTTT; CDR3 protein: CASSLEGISNQPQHF; V gene: TRBV7-2; J gene: TRBJ1-5; clone size: -; D gene: -
CDR3 DNA: TGCGCCAGCAGCCCGGACAAATCGACCACTGAAGCTTTCTTT; CDR3 protein: CASSPDKSTTEAFF; V gene: TRBV4-3; J gene: TRBJ1-1; clone size: -; D gene: -